This TCR beta chain was captured by sequencing in a study of T cells in Graves' hyperthyroidism and ophthalmopathy. If no ophthalmopathy progression occurred within 18 months, Graves' hyperthyroidism was stable. These patients, aged 18 to 65, had recently diagnosed hyperthyroidism lasting under 2 months. Thyroid ultrasound and orbital computed tomography, with clinical symptoms and serum thyroxine and TRAb, informed diagnoses. This clonotype occurred many times. RNA transcripts were the template for amplifying TCR beta CDR3 regions. In the first-round RT-PCR of the TCR CDR3, the HTBI primer set was used. TCRdb re-called the multiplex PCR reads with MiXCR, one entry per CDR3 protein. In the table there are about 350,000 distinct CDR3 sequences, over 11% of which are singletons. V was shortened by 8 bases and J by 6 bases, with 20 bases between the two germline ends. The germline V gene encodes CDR1 ENHRY and CDR2 SYGVKD. CDR3 length: 14 amino acids.

The sequence was obtained from a woman in her 30s with Graves' hyperthyroidism. The chain employs TRBV10-3 and TRBJ2-7; the D call may be TRBD1 or TRBD2 (6 bases each). The sample comprised blood. The CDR3: CAIAGGGTPLEQYF. CDR3 DNA: TGTGCCATCGCCGGGGGCGGGACGCCTCTCGAGCAGTACTTC.